The 24 T cell receptor beta chains presented below share a single source sample, sequenced in a study of technical replicates of blood from a few donors. Some clones are missing from TCRdb's copy, which holds only in-frame ones; the method was immunoSEQ multiplex PCR. The sample lists 50,000 to 70,000 clones; 80% to 90% were seen once. Sequencing was performed on PBMCs. The receptors derive from a human donor in good health. Some clones in this sample may be carry-over from other donors' samples.

In this sample, this clone turned up a few times. This chain joins TRBV4-3 and TRBJ2-7; 7 bases map to TRBD1. Germline V gives CDR1 LGHNA, CDR2 YSLEER. The CDR3 runs 15 residues. V shed 2 bases, J shed 0 bases, and the junction held 4 bases outside the gene matches. The CDR3 nucleotides are TGCGCCAGCAGCCAACGCCGGACAGGCTCCTACGAGCAGTACTTC. As protein: CASSQRRTGSYEQYF.

V gene TRBV4-1 combines with J gene TRBJ1-1; 10 positions match TRBD1. J lost 5 bases, V lost 6 bases, and 6 bases had no gene match. The germline V gene encodes CDR1 MGHRA and CDR2 YSYEKL. The CDR3 is 14 residues long. The CDR3 DNA reads as TGCGCCAGCAGAATGGGACAGGGGCGGACTGAAGCTTTCTTT. It yields the protein CASRMGQGRTEAFF.

This CDR3 is CASSFRSGRGQPQHF. The DNA of the CDR3 is TGTGCCAGCAGCTTTCGCTCAGGGAGGGGACAGCCCCAGCATTTT. The V call is TRBV5-6, the J call TRBJ1-5, with a tentative D call TRBD1 (5 bases). This CDR3 is 15 amino acids long. V was cut by 2 bases and J by 7 bases, with 16 bases left in between. CDR1 is SGHDT, CDR2 YYEEEE, per germline.

The genes are TRBV6-5 and TRBJ2-3; 7 bases align to TRBD1. This CDR3 contains 13 residues. Germline V lookup: CDR1 MNHEY, CDR2 SVGAGI. V lost 4 bases, J lost 8 bases, and 6 bases stayed unmatched. The DNA for the CDR3 is TGTGCCAGCAGTTCAGTTAGGGGGCGTACGCAGTATTTT. Protein sequence: CASSSVRGRTQYF.

The V call is TRBV23-1, the J call TRBJ2-1; TRBD2 agrees at 13 bases. TRBV23-1 is noted as an ORF with a role that remains uncertain. This CDR3 contains 20 residues. V shed 0 bases and J 4 bases; nucleotides not matched to a gene: 12. The CDR3 DNA is TGCGCCAGCAGTCAATCGCCCGGGACTAGCGGGATAATCAAATACAATGAGCAGTTCTTC. Its translation is CASSQSPGTSGIIKYNEQFF.

V and J are TRBV4-2 and TRBJ2-2, with TRBD2 matching 10 bases. V was clipped by 2 bases and J by 6 bases; unmatched bases: 6. This CDR3 is 16 amino acids long. Germline V lookup: CDR1 LGHNA, CDR2 YNFKEQ. CDR3 protein: CASSQSTLAGAGELFF. CDR3 DNA sequence: TGTGCCAGCAGCCAAAGTACTCTAGCGGGGGCCGGGGAGCTGTTTTTT.

The chain recombines TRBV5-4 with TRBJ1-1, with D possibly matching TRBD1 (6 bases). The germline V gene has CDR1 SGHNT and CDR2 YYREEE (reference sequence). The CDR3 totals 15 residues. Trimming left V 0 bases short and J 0 bases short, with 9 bases between. DNA of the CDR3: TGTGCCAGCAGCTTGGCCGGGACACTGAACACTGAAGCTTTCTTT. Amino acid sequence: CASSLAGTLNTEAFF.

This sequence joins TRBV13 and TRBJ1-2; 11 bases fit TRBD1. Germline V gene sequence: CDR1 PRHDT, CDR2 FYEKMQ (reference sequence). The length of the CDR3 is 15 residues. V lost 5 bases to trimming and J lost 4 bases; unmatched junction nucleotides: 6. As DNA, the CDR3 is TGTGCCAGCAGCCACTCGGGACAGGGGGGCTATGGCTACACCTTC. This gives the protein CASSHSGQGGYGYTF.

The rearrangement links TRBV9 to TRBJ2-3; TRBD2 matches 12 bases. Germline CDR1 SGDLS, CDR2 YYNGEE. V shed 2 bases, J shed 2 bases, and the junction held 3 bases outside the gene matches. The CDR3 sequence is 16 residues long. This CDR3 is CASSVRLAGDTDTQYF. DNA of the CDR3: TGTGCCAGCAGCGTCCGACTAGCGGGGGACACAGATACGCAGTATTTT.

V gene TRBV7-6 combines with J gene TRBJ1-1; 7 bases match TRBD1. The CDR3 is 13 residues long. The V gene's germline CDR1 is SGHVS and CDR2 FNYEAQ. With 2 bases clipped from V and 5 bases from J, the junction kept 2 bases outside the gene matches. DNA for the CDR3: TGTGCCAGCAGCTTAAGGGGACAGACTGAAGCTTTCTTT. Encoded protein: CASSLRGQTEAFF.

The chain is built from TRBV4-1 and TRBJ2-1, with D perhaps matching TRBD2 (6 bases). Trimming cost V 3 bases and J 13 bases, with 10 bases left between them. This CDR3 spans 11 amino acids. The germline gives CDR1 MGHRA, CDR2 YSYEKL. Written as DNA, the CDR3 is TGCGCCAGCAGCCAGGGCGGGGTTCAGTTCTTC. This encodes CASSQGGVQFF.

J is TRBJ1-6 and V is TRBV7-2, with 12 bases matching TRBD1. The CDR3 is 16 residues long. J was trimmed by 9 bases and V by 4 bases; bases with no gene match: 7. Per germline, CDR1 SGHTA and CDR2 FQGNSA. CDR3 DNA: TGTGCCAGCAGCTACTTGGGACAGGGGGCGAGTTCACCCCTCCACTTT. This sequence encodes CASSYLGQGASSPLHF.

This chain uses TRBV5-4 with TRBJ2-6, with TRBD2 matching 8 bases. The CDR3 contains 18 residues. J lost 0 bases, V lost 4 bases, and 9 bases had no gene match. Germline lookup yields CDR1 SGHNT and CDR2 YYREEE (reference sequence). The CDR3 DNA sequence: TGTGCCAGCAGCCCCCCGGGGGGGGCCCTCTCTGGGGCCAACGTCCTGACTTTC. Protein product: CASSPPGGALSGANVLTF.

This clone was picked up one time. This rearrangement joins TRBV7-2 to TRBJ1-5; TRBD1 matches 8 bases. Germline CDR1 and CDR2: SGHTA and FQGNSA. The CDR3 is 15 residues long. With 5 bases clipped from V and 2 bases from J, the junction kept 5 bases outside the gene matches. The CDR3 loop reads CASSPTGDGNQPQHF. In DNA form, the CDR3 reads TGTGCCAGCAGCCCGACAGGGGATGGCAATCAGCCCCAGCATTTT.

The gene calls are TRBV10-3 and TRBJ2-1; TRBD2 aligns across 11 bases. Germline values: CDR1 ENHRY, CDR2 SYGVKD. With 2 bases clipped from V and 5 bases from J, the junction kept 2 bases outside the gene matches. This CDR3 has 15 residues. CDR3 residues: CAISEATSGNNEQFF. The CDR3 bases are TGTGCCATCAGTGAGGCGACTAGCGGGAACAATGAGCAGTTCTTC.

V and J are TRBV4-3 and TRBJ2-1, with a possible D match to TRBD2 (6 bases). This CDR3 is built from 16 residues. The V end lost 0 bases, the J end lost 4 bases, and 13 bases lay between the germline ends. The germline V gene has CDR1 LGHNA and CDR2 YSLEER. CDR3 DNA sequence: TGCGCCAGCAGCCAAGATGTCGGGAGTGGGTACAATGAGCAGTTCTTC. Translating gives CASSQDVGSGYNEQFF.

The chain joins TRBV5-1 to TRBJ2-2, with TRBD1 identical over 11 bases. Germline V CDR1 and CDR2: SGHRS, YFSETQ. The CDR3 sequence is 17 residues long. After removal of 5 bases from V and 4 bases from J, the junction contained 10 bases not matched to a gene. The CDR3 spells CASRGQGVFSGTGELFF. DNA of the CDR3: TGCGCCAGCAGGGGACAGGGGGTCTTTTCCGGCACCGGGGAGCTGTTTTTT.

This clone was picked up one time. The chain combines TRBV7-6 with TRBJ2-3; 11 nucleotides match TRBD2. The CDR3 sequence is 18 residues long. V lost 9 bases, J lost 0 bases, and 14 bases stayed unmatched. Germline V gene lookup returns CDR1 SGHVS and CDR2 FNYEAQ. The CDR3 DNA follows: TGTGCCAGTCGAGCTGTCACTAGCGGGAGAGGTAGCACAGATACGCAGTATTTT. It encodes CASRAVTSGRGSTDTQYF.

This chain links TRBV9 with TRBJ2-7; no clear D. The length of the CDR3 is 14 residues. Trimming left V 0 bases short and J 3 bases short, with 10 bases between. Germline V gene data show CDR1 as SGDLS and CDR2 as YYNGEE. The CDR3 nucleotides read TGTGCCAGCAGCGTAGACGAAAGAGTCTACGAGCAGTACTTC. It translates to CASSVDERVYEQYF.

This chain links TRBV6-6 with TRBJ1-3; D possibly corresponds to TRBD1 (6 bases). V lost 7 bases and J 3 bases, leaving 13 bases between the germline ends. Germline loops: CDR1 MNHNY, CDR2 SVGAGI (reference sequence). This CDR3 has 14 residues. The CDR3 here is CASIPGVVGNTIYF. As DNA, the CDR3 is TGTGCCAGCATCCCAGGGGTGGTTGGAAACACCATATATTTT.

The CDR3 region is CASSQTGGWDEKLFF. For the CDR3, the DNA is TGTGCCAGCAGTCAAACAGGGGGCTGGGATGAAAAACTGTTTTTT. The rearrangement uses TRBV2 and TRBJ1-4; 9 bases map to TRBD1. CDR3 size: 15 residues. V lost 5 bases to trimming and J lost 6 bases; unmatched junction nucleotides: 7. Germline assignment: CDR1 SNHLY and CDR2 FYNNEI.

The J gene is TRBJ2-1, the V gene TRBV7-9; 9 bases are a match to TRBD1. V trimming: 3 bases; J trimming: 7 bases; junction bases outside the gene matches: 7. CDR3 size: 15 residues. Germline V CDR1 and CDR2: SEHNR, FQNEAQ (reference sequence). CDR3 nucleotide sequence: TGTGCCAGCAGCTTCCCGGGACAGGGCGGGAATGAGCAGTTCTTC. It is translated as CASSFPGQGGNEQFF.

This sequence joins TRBV5-6 and TRBJ2-1; TRBD2 aligns across 14 bases. In germline, CDR1 is SGHDT, CDR2 YYEEEE. Losses at the gene ends were 4 bases for V and 3 bases for J; bases not matched to a gene: 6. There are 17 residues in the CDR3. The CDR3, as DNA: TGTGCCAGCAGCGAGGGACTAGCGGGGGCGAGCTACAATGAGCAGTTCTTC. It specifies CASSEGLAGASYNEQFF.

The chain has TRBV11-2 and TRBJ2-4, with 8 positions matching TRBD2. This CDR3 spans 20 amino acids. CDR1 is SGHAT, CDR2 FQNNGV, per germline. V trimming: 0 bases; J trimming: 1 base; junction bases outside the gene matches: 14. The CDR3 region is CASSLDWGTSFERAKNIQYF. In DNA, the CDR3 is TGTGCCAGCAGCTTAGATTGGGGGACTAGTTTTGAGCGGGCCAAAAACATTCAGTACTTC.